These 15 T cell receptor beta chains were all obtained from the same sample, sequenced in a study of blood T cell repertoires in COVID-19. Produced via immunoSEQ multiplex PCR; TCRdb's table is partial and in-frame only. The table shows around 370,000 clones, with around 87% occurring only once. The source material was peripheral blood. These receptors were obtained from a woman aged 50 to 60 with COVID-19, enrolled during active disease.

This rearrangement joins TRBV7-2 to TRBJ2-1, with TRBD2 matching over 11 bases. The J segment lost 2 bases and the V segment lost 0 bases, leaving 3 bases of the junction unmatched. The CDR3 has 17 amino acids. Germline V gene lookup returns CDR1 SGHTA and CDR2 FQGNSA. CDR3 DNA: TGTGCCAGCAGCTTAGCCGGGACTAGCGGTCCCTACAATGAGCAGTTCTTC. As protein: CASSLAGTSGPYNEQFF. The full variable domain, completed using reference TRBV7-2 and TRBJ2-1, is GAGVSQSPSNKVTEKGKDVELRCDPISGHTALYWYRQSLGQGLEFLIYFQGNSAPDKSGLPSDRFSAERTGGSVSTLTIQRTQQEDSAVYLCASSLAGTSGPYNEQFFGPGTRLTVL.

The chain couples TRBV27 to TRBJ2-1; 11 positions agree with TRBD1. The CDR3 is made up of 16 amino acids. CDR1 and CDR2 from the germline V gene are MNHEY and SMNVEV (reference sequence). The ends lost 5 bases at V and 1 base at J; junction bases unmatched: 4. CDR3 protein: CASSTRDRGSYNEQFF. The CDR3 DNA sequence: TGTGCCAGCAGTACCAGGGACAGGGGGTCCTACAATGAGCAGTTCTTC.

This rearrangement joins TRBV5-5 to TRBJ2-3; the match to TRBD2 covers 11 bases. This CDR3 is 17 amino acids long. V trimming: 0 bases; J trimming: 2 bases; junction bases outside the gene matches: 5. Germline V gene lookup returns CDR1 SGHKS and CDR2 YYEKEE (reference sequence). CDR3 region: CASSLEGLAEYTDTQYF. CDR3 bases: TGTGCCAGCAGCTTGGAGGGACTAGCGGAGTACACAGATACGCAGTATTTT.

This clone was found a few times. The rearrangement uses TRBV30 and TRBJ2-3; 7 bases line up with TRBD2. Germline assignment: CDR1 GTSNPN and CDR2 SVGIG (reference sequence). The trim removed 5 bases at V and 2 bases at J, leaving 10 bases unmatched. The CDR3 spans 15 residues. The CDR3, as DNA: TGTGCCTGGTCCCTTAGCGGGTCCTCCACAGATACGCAGTATTTT. Translation gives CAWSLSGSSTDTQYF.

The rearrangement links TRBV7-2 to TRBJ1-4; the D gene is possibly TRBD1 (5 bases). This CDR3 is 17 amino acids long. With 5 bases removed from V and 0 bases from J, the gap between germline ends came to 16 bases. CDR1 and CDR2 from the germline V gene are SGHTA and FQGNSA. The CDR3 spells CASSPFRGAATNEKLFF. CDR3 DNA sequence: TGTGCCAGCAGCCCGTTTAGGGGTGCTGCAACTAATGAAAAACTGTTTTTT.

The V and J genes are TRBV4-2 and TRBJ1-1, with D unclear. The germline V gene encodes CDR1 LGHNA and CDR2 YNFKEQ. This CDR3 region has 12 residues. Trimming removed 4 bases at V and 8 bases at J, with 11 bases between. The CDR3 nucleotides are TGTGCCAGCAGCCGAGAGCGTTTCGAAGCTTTCTTT. Its protein is CASSRERFEAFF.

CDR3 protein: CASTRDRGHSPLHF. CDR3 DNA: TGTGCCAGCACAAGGGACAGGGGGCATTCACCCCTCCACTTT. The V gene is TRBV6-5, the J gene TRBJ1-6; TRBD1 matches 12 bases. Germline trimming cut 7 bases from V and 8 bases from J; bases unmatched to any gene: 3. The CDR3 runs to 14 residues. Germline lookup yields CDR1 MNHEY and CDR2 SVGAGI.

The rearrangement links TRBV12-3 or TRBV12-4 to TRBJ2-7, with D perhaps TRBD1 (5 bases). V dropped 5 bases and J dropped 1 base, with 9 bases sitting between them. The CDR3 covers 13 residues. The CDR3 sequence: CASSPPGSYEQYF. The CDR3 DNA follows: TGTGCCAGCAGTCCCCCAGGGTCCTACGAGCAGTACTTC.

J is TRBJ1-3 and V is TRBV6-5; D unclear. The CDR3 totals 15 residues. The V and J ends lost 5 bases and 0 bases respectively, with 11 bases between them. Germline CDR1 reads MNHEY; CDR2 reads SVGAGI. The CDR3 DNA sequence: TGTGCCAGCAGTACCGGACTGAACTCTGGAAACACCATATATTTT. Its translation is CASSTGLNSGNTIYF.

The rearrangement joins TRBV27 to TRBJ1-5, with 10 bases that match TRBD1. This CDR3 region has 16 residues. J was trimmed by 5 bases and V by 4 bases; bases with no gene match: 8. Germline-derived CDR1 and CDR2 are MNHEY and SMNVEV (reference sequence). The CDR3 is CASSSSGTGEDQPQHF. Written as DNA, the CDR3 is TGTGCCAGCAGTTCATCAGGGACAGGGGAGGATCAGCCCCAGCATTTT.

V gene TRBV7-3 combines with J gene TRBJ2-1; D uncertain. Per the germline V gene, CDR1 is SGHTA and CDR2 is FQGTGA. With 4 bases removed from V and 4 bases from J, the gap between germline ends came to 8 bases. The CDR3 covers 13 residues. DNA of the CDR3: TGTGCCAGCAGCTCCCCAGGTTACAATGAGCAGTTCTTC. It specifies CASSSPGYNEQFF.

This chain links TRBV7-9 with TRBJ1-2; D possibly corresponds to TRBD1 (6 bases). This CDR3 has 13 amino acids. CDR1 is SEHNR, CDR2 FQNEAQ, per germline (reference sequence). The V end lost 2 bases, the J end lost 7 bases, and 11 bases lay between the germline ends. The CDR3 loop is CASSLSGDTGYTF. CDR3 nucleotides: TGTGCCAGCAGCTTATCAGGGGATACTGGCTACACCTTC.

The V call is TRBV2, the J call TRBJ1-6, with 10 bases aligning to TRBD1. Germline V gene data show CDR1 as SNHLY and CDR2 as FYNNEI. With 7 bases clipped from V and 11 bases from J, the junction kept 11 bases outside the gene matches. The CDR3 is made up of 15 amino acids. The CDR3: CASNAPGTGETPLHF. The DNA for the CDR3 is TGTGCCAGCAATGCCCCGGGGACAGGGGAGACACCCCTCCACTTT. Combining the CDR3 with reference TRBV2 and TRBJ1-6 gives the whole variable domain EPEVTQTPSHQVTQMGQEVILRCVPISNHLYFYWYRQILGQKVEFLVSFYNNEISEKSEIFDDQFSVERPDGSNFTLKIRSTKLEDSAMYFCASNAPGTGETPLHFGNGTRLTVT.

This clone occurred a few times. V and J are TRBV13 and TRBJ1-2, with 8 bases identical to TRBD1. There are 15 residues in the CDR3. Germline-derived CDR1 and CDR2 are PRHDT and FYEKMQ (reference sequence). The V segment lost 5 bases and the J segment 5 bases; nucleotides outside the gene matches: 10. The CDR3 loop is CASSNRQGTSYGYTF. The CDR3 DNA is TGTGCCAGCAGCAATAGACAGGGGACCTCATATGGCTACACCTTC.

The chain joins TRBV9 to TRBJ2-1; TRBD2 matches 12 bases. This CDR3 contains 17 residues. After removal of 3 bases from V and 9 bases from J, the junction contained 13 bases not matched to a gene. Germline assignment: CDR1 SGDLS and CDR2 YYNGEE. For the CDR3, the DNA is TGTGCCAGCAGCGGTAGCCTAGCGGGAGGGCATAGGGGTGAGCAGTTCTTC. Its protein is CASSGSLAGGHRGEQFF.